This entry lists 3 T cell receptor beta chains sequenced from one sample in a study of cytomegalovirus exposure and HLA in healthy donors. Primers for the PCR totalled 60 Vbeta and 13 Jbeta. TCRdb's table, derived via immunoSEQ multiplex PCR, lists solely in-frame clones and lacks some. The table has roughly 95,000 clones, roughly 80% seen once. The sample comprised PBMCs. These receptors originate from a man aged 30 to 39 in good health and CMV-seropositive.

CDR3 nucleotide sequence: TGTGCCAGCTCACAGAGCGGGAGCAACTACGAGCAGTACTTC. This translates into CASSQSGSNYEQYF. This chain uses TRBV18 with TRBJ2-5; 8 positions match TRBD2. Judging by the DNA end, TRBJ2-7 fits better; the J call may be wrong. The CDR3 runs to 14 residues. Germline CDR1 is KGHSH and CDR2 is LQKENI.

V usage is TRBV5-6 and J usage is TRBJ2-4, with 8 positions matching TRBD2. This CDR3 comprises 16 residues. Germline trimming cut 4 bases from V and 1 base from J; bases unmatched to any gene: 7. Germline assignment: CDR1 SGHDT and CDR2 YYEEEE. The CDR3 sequence: CASSPRTSPAKNIQYF. For the CDR3, the DNA is TGTGCCAGCAGCCCGAGGACTAGCCCGGCCAAAAACATTCAGTACTTC.

This chain connects TRBV13 to TRBJ2-3; 7 bases align to TRBD2. Trimming removed 2 bases from V and 6 bases from J; junction bases left unmatched: 8. The germline CDR1 and CDR2 sequences are PRHDT and FYEKMQ (reference sequence). This CDR3 spans 15 amino acids. CDR3 amino acids: CASSLRSGARDTQYF. The CDR3 region has the DNA TGTGCCAGCAGCTTACGAAGCGGGGCTCGGGATACGCAGTATTTT. The entire variable domain, with the rest obtained from reference TRBV13 and TRBJ2-3, is as follows: AAGVIQSPRHLIKEKRETATLKCYPIPRHDTVYWYQQGPGQDPQFLISFYEKMQSDKGSIPDRFSAQQFSDYHSELNMSSLELGDSALYFCASSLRSGARDTQYFGPGTRLTVL.